One and the same sample provided the 22 T cell receptor beta chains below, sequenced in a study of blood T cell repertoires in COVID-19 (dated by TCRdb to the early 2020s). Libraries were built with the immunoSEQ multiplex PCR assay. The table comes from immuneACCESS by way of TCRdb, which keeps in-frame sequences with V and J called. Part of the clones is missing from these tables; in studies checked, under half for an unresolved V gene and the rest for unknown reasons. For this sample the table gives about 120,000 clones, of which roughly 85% were detected only once. Of the sample, approximately 2.3% falls within the top ten clones. Source material: peripheral blood. Receptors were obtained from a man younger than 40 with acute or convalescent COVID-19.

This clone occurred a few times. The chain joins TRBV5-5 to TRBJ1-2; D possibly corresponds to TRBD1 (5 bases). V was cut by 2 bases and J by 2 bases, with 10 bases left in between. Germline V gene data show CDR1 as SGHKS and CDR2 as YYEKEE (reference sequence). This CDR3 is 14 amino acids long. This CDR3 is CASSFWGENYGYTF. CDR3 DNA: TGTGCCAGCAGCTTTTGGGGGGAGAACTATGGCTACACCTTC.

This chain joins TRBV30 and TRBJ1-2, with TRBD1 matching over 8 bases. Germline V lookup: CDR1 GTSNPN, CDR2 SVGIG (reference sequence). V lost 3 bases, J lost 8 bases, and 8 bases stayed unmatched. This CDR3 comprises 13 residues. The CDR3 is CAWSPGQGDGYTF. The CDR3 DNA is TGTGCCTGGAGCCCAGGACAGGGCGACGGCTACACCTTC.

The genes are TRBV6-1 and TRBJ1-2; 7 nucleotides align to TRBD1. The CDR3 sequence is 14 residues long. In germline, CDR1 is MNHNS, CDR2 SASEGT. V shed 0 bases, J shed 2 bases, and the junction held 0 bases outside the gene matches. CDR3 coding DNA: TGTGCCAGCAGTGAAGCGGGACAGAACTATGGCTACACCTTC. Its translation: CASSEAGQNYGYTF.

This chain connects TRBV21-1 to TRBJ1-1. TRBV21-1 represents a pseudogene. The CDR3 is 18 amino acids. The CDR3: CASSMINAGDWINTEAFF. DNA for the CDR3: TGTGCCAGCAGCATGATTAACGCGGGTGATTGGATAAACACTGAAGCTTTCTTT.

This chain joins TRBV28 and TRBJ1-1; no firm D call. V was clipped by 6 bases and J by 2 bases, with 13 bases between them. CDR3 length: 14 residues. Germline assignment: CDR1 MDHEN and CDR2 SYDVKM. DNA for the CDR3: TGTGCCAGCAGCCGCAAGAGGCCTAACACTGAAGCTTTCTTT. Its translation is CASSRKRPNTEAFF.

The rearrangement links TRBV6-9 to TRBJ2-7; the match to TRBD2 covers 9 bases. The length of the CDR3 is 16 residues. The germline CDR1 and CDR2 sequences are MNHGY and SVAAGI. V shed 9 bases, J shed 2 bases, and the junction held 14 bases outside the gene matches. This CDR3 is CARVAYGREGPYEQYV. CDR3 nucleotides: TGTGCCAGAGTTGCCTATGGGCGGGAGGGCCCCTACGAGCAGTACGTC.

This clone has more than one count but fewer than ten. The chain carries TRBV7-2 and TRBJ1-1; 7 bases agree with TRBD1. The length of the CDR3 is 13 residues. The ends lost 5 bases at V and 0 bases at J; junction bases unmatched: 0. Germline V gene lookup returns CDR1 SGHTA and CDR2 FQGNSA. The CDR3 nucleotides are TGTGCCAGCAGCACAGGGGTGAACACTGAAGCTTTCTTT. This gives the protein CASSTGVNTEAFF.

This chain connects TRBV28 to TRBJ1-4; D possibly corresponds to TRBD1 (5 bases). Germline values: CDR1 MDHEN, CDR2 SYDVKM. The CDR3 runs 12 residues. The CDR3 DNA follows: TGTGCTCTGAGTGCGGGGGATGAAAAACTGTTTTTT. This encodes CALSAGDEKLFF.

This chain joins TRBV5-6 and TRBJ1-1; 9 bases agree with TRBD1. This CDR3 has 14 amino acids. Germline V lookup: CDR1 SGHDT, CDR2 YYEEEE. V lost 0 bases and J lost 10; bases outside the gene matches: 7. CDR3 sequence: CASSLAYRGHGAFF. CDR3 DNA sequence: TGTGCCAGCAGCTTGGCCTACAGGGGGCACGGAGCTTTCTTT.

The V gene is TRBV5-4, the J gene TRBJ1-5; 10 nucleotides match TRBD1. CDR3 length: 13 amino acids. Losses at the gene ends were 4 bases for V and 7 bases for J; bases not matched to a gene: 2. Per germline, CDR1 SGHNT and CDR2 YYREEE (reference sequence). The CDR3 protein is CASSVDRGQPQHF. In DNA, the CDR3 is TGTGCCAGCAGCGTGGACAGGGGGCAGCCCCAGCATTTT.

V usage is TRBV7-2 and J usage is TRBJ2-5; 10 bases align to TRBD1. The V gene's germline CDR1 is SGHTA and CDR2 FQGNSA. Germline trimming cut 2 bases from V and 5 bases from J; bases unmatched to any gene: 8. The CDR3 totals 16 residues. As DNA, the CDR3 is TGTGCCAGCAGCTTACCGGGACAGGGGTCAGGGGAGACCCAGTACTTC. This gives the protein CASSLPGQGSGETQYF.

This clone occurred a few times. The V and J genes are TRBV6-2 or TRBV6-3 and TRBJ2-7, with D perhaps matching TRBD1 (6 bases). Germline V gene sequence: CDR1 MNHEY, CDR2 SVGEGT. V was shortened by 4 bases and J by 6 bases, with 16 bases between the two germline ends. The CDR3 length is 14 residues. CDR3 sequence (DNA): TGTGCCAGCAGTTTGTACAGGGAGTTTGGCGAGCAGTACGTC. Translated: CASSLYREFGEQYV.

This rearrangement joins TRBV18 to TRBJ1-4; 9 bases fit TRBD1. The J segment lost 6 bases and the V segment lost 5 bases, leaving 7 bases of the junction unmatched. This CDR3 comprises 15 residues. Looked up from germline, CDR1 is KGHSH and CDR2 is LQKENI. CDR3 nucleotide sequence: TGTGCCAGCTCAGACTCCGGGACAGGGTATGAAAAACTGTTTTTT. Amino acid sequence: CASSDSGTGYEKLFF.

This clone was seen a single time. The chain joins TRBV28 to TRBJ2-4, with D maybe TRBD2 (6 bases). Germline CDR1 and CDR2: MDHEN and SYDVKM. Trimming took 1 base from V and 6 from J, leaving 13 bases between them. CDR3 length: 15 amino acids. CDR3: CASSLYSGGGNIQYF. Written as DNA, the CDR3 is TGTGCCAGCAGTTTATATAGCGGAGGAGGAAACATTCAGTACTTC.

V gene TRBV4-2 combines with J gene TRBJ2-5, with TRBD2 identical over 10 bases. The length of the CDR3 is 16 residues. Germline lookup yields CDR1 LGHNA and CDR2 YNFKEQ. With V trimmed by 3 bases and J by 2 bases, 6 bases remained unmatched. CDR3 loop: CASSQPGLAIQETQYF. The CDR3 bases are TGTGCCAGCAGCCAGCCGGGACTAGCGATTCAAGAGACCCAGTACTTC.

V and J are TRBV18 and TRBJ1-2; D unclear. Germline loops: CDR1 KGHSH, CDR2 LQKENI. Trimming took off 2 bases at V and 4 bases at J, with 8 bases between the two ends. There are 13 residues in the CDR3. CDR3: CASSPYGPYGYTF. For the CDR3, the DNA is TGTGCCAGCTCACCATATGGGCCCTATGGCTACACCTTC.

Only one count was recorded for this clone. The chain carries TRBV6-5 and TRBJ2-2, with D unresolved. This CDR3 is 12 amino acids long. V was pared by 1 base and J by 6 bases, with 3 bases between. Germline CDR1 and CDR2: MNHEY and SVGAGI. The CDR3 DNA reads as TGTGCCAGCAGTTACTTCGCCGGGGAGCTGTTTTTT. This encodes CASSYFAGELFF.

This chain connects TRBV27 to TRBJ2-2; a weak D match, TRBD1 (6 bases). Germline V gene sequence: CDR1 MNHEY, CDR2 SMNVEV (reference sequence). The CDR3 totals 16 residues. Trimming shortened V by 5 bases and J by 0 bases, and 13 bases separated the two germline ends. The CDR3 nucleotides read TGTGCCAGCAGTCTACAGGGCGACCCGAACACCGGGGAGCTGTTTTTT. This encodes CASSLQGDPNTGELFF.

This clone was found once. V gene TRBV5-6 combines with J gene TRBJ2-7; D gene uncertain. Trimming pared 3 bases from V and 2 bases from J, leaving 9 bases between. The CDR3 contains 13 residues. The germline V gene has CDR1 SGHDT and CDR2 YYEEEE. The CDR3: CASSSLVTYEQYV. The CDR3 nucleotides read TGTGCCAGCAGCTCACTGGTCACCTACGAGCAGTACGTC.

CDR3 amino acids: CASSLGPTGTGANVLTF. The CDR3, as DNA: TGTGCCAGCAGCCTCGGCCCGACAGGGACTGGGGCCAACGTCCTGACTTTC. The chain joins TRBV7-3 to TRBJ2-6, with 7 bases identical to TRBD1. Trimming took 5 bases from V and 2 from J; bases not matched to a gene: 9. Germline CDR1 SGHTA, CDR2 FQGTGA. This CDR3 is 17 amino acids long.

The chain uses TRBV10-3 and TRBJ1-1, with D possibly being TRBD1 (6 bases). The CDR3 runs to 13 residues. Germline V gene lookup returns CDR1 ENHRY and CDR2 SYGVKD. The germline V and J ends were trimmed by 8 bases and 4 bases, with 14 bases remaining between them. CDR3 residues: CAILGQGTTEAFF. As DNA, the CDR3 is TGTGCCATCCTTGGGCAGGGGACCACTGAAGCTTTCTTT.

The V and J genes are TRBV2 and TRBJ2-7, with 8 bases that match TRBD1. Germline V gene data show CDR1 as SNHLY and CDR2 as FYNNEI. The CDR3 has 14 amino acids. V lost 2 bases and J lost 3; bases outside the gene matches: 3. In DNA form, the CDR3 reads TGTGCCAGCAGTGAAAGGGGACAGGTCTACGAGCAGTACGTC. This codes for CASSERGQVYEQYV.